One and the same sample provided the 24 T cell receptor beta chains below, sequenced in a study of shared clonotypes between healthy human individuals (dated by TCRdb to 2018 to 2020). Receptor libraries were prepared by the immunoSEQ multiplex PCR assay. TCRdb took this table from immuneACCESS and kept in-frame rearrangements with V and J called. Such tables lack part of the clones; where checked against another copy, unresolved V genes explain under half of the gap, and the rest is unexplained. The sample table holds about 980,000 clones, of which around three quarters were seen once. The ten largest clones add up to nearly 1.5% of the sample. The sequencing input was memory CD4+ T cells sorted from blood. In the paper's terms, the cell subset or site label means: CD45RA-negative fraction. Receptors were obtained from a man younger than 30 in good health.

V usage is TRBV5-1 and J usage is TRBJ2-5, with a tentative D call TRBD1 (5 bases). Trimming left V 0 bases short and J 5 bases short, with 14 bases between. There are 15 residues in the CDR3. Germline V gene lookup returns CDR1 SGHRS and CDR2 YFSETQ. DNA for the CDR3: TGCGCCAGCAGCTTGGGGTCTAGGGGTGGCGAGACCCAGTACTTC. It translates to CASSLGSRGGETQYF.

The chain uses TRBV10-3 and TRBJ2-7, with 16 bases fitting TRBD2. This CDR3 has 16 residues. The V and J ends lost 10 bases and 2 bases, in that order; junction bases with no gene match: 8. CDR1 is ENHRY, CDR2 SYGVKD, per germline. The DNA for the CDR3 is TGTGCCACCCTCGGGACTAGCGGGAGGGAAACCTACGAGCAGTACTTC. Protein sequence: CATLGTSGRETYEQYF.

The chain recombines TRBV4-3 with TRBJ2-3; D may be TRBD1 or TRBD2 (5 bases each). The germline V gene has CDR1 LGHNA and CDR2 YSLEER. Trimming removed 3 bases from V and 0 bases from J, with 10 bases in between. CDR3 size: 15 residues. The DNA of the CDR3 is TGCGCCAGCAGCCAGAGGGGAGAGAGCACAGATACGCAGTATTTT. Protein: CASSQRGESTDTQYF.

V usage is TRBV9 and J usage is TRBJ1-1; D not certain. CDR1 and CDR2 (germline): SGDLS, YYNGEE. V was pared by 4 bases and J by 1 base, with 11 bases between. There are 14 residues in the CDR3. CDR3 nucleotides: TGTGCCAGCAGCACTACCGCGTCGAACACTGAAGCTTTCTTT. It translates to CASSTTASNTEAFF.

The chain couples TRBV30 to TRBJ2-2; TRBD2 is a possible D gene (5 bases). This CDR3 has 18 residues. CDR1 and CDR2 (germline): GTSNPN, SVGIG (reference sequence). Trimming stripped 4 bases from V and 0 bases from J, with 21 bases between. Written as DNA, the CDR3 is TGTGCCTGGACCCCCGCGAGATCGGGAAACTCGAACACCGGGGAGCTGTTTTTT. Its translation: CAWTPARSGNSNTGELFF.

The chain is built from TRBV29-1 and TRBJ1-2; TRBD1 agrees at 8 bases. CDR1 is SQVTM, CDR2 ANQGSEA, per germline. This CDR3 has 14 residues. V gave up 4 bases and J gave up 2 bases; unmatched junction bases: 6. The CDR3 coding sequence is TGCAGCGTTGCCAGCCGGACAGGGAACTATGGCTACACCTTC. Protein product: CSVASRTGNYGYTF.

The chain carries TRBV5-1 and TRBJ2-1, with D possibly being TRBD1 or TRBD2 (5 bases each). This CDR3 region has 18 residues. Germline V lookup: CDR1 SGHRS, CDR2 YFSETQ. The germline V and J ends were trimmed by 1 base and 2 bases, with 19 bases remaining between them. The chain's CDR3 is CASSLRGELGKTYNEQFF. CDR3 nucleotides: TGCGCCAGCAGCTTGAGGGGAGAGTTGGGCAAAACCTACAATGAGCAGTTCTTC.

There are many counts of this clone. This specimen includes other DNA sequences encoding the same CDR3. V usage is TRBV30 and J usage is TRBJ1-2; 7 nucleotides line up with TRBD1. The V gene's germline CDR1 is GTSNPN and CDR2 SVGIG (reference sequence). The CDR3 is 12 amino acids. With V trimmed by 8 bases and J by 2 bases, 5 bases remained unmatched. The DNA of the CDR3 is TGTGCCAGGGACAGTAGAAACTATGGCTACACCTTC. Translation gives CARDSRNYGYTF.

The chain couples TRBV19 to TRBJ1-5; D is undetermined. The CDR3 length is 15 residues. The V end lost 3 bases, the J end lost 4 bases, and 13 bases lay between the germline ends. The germline gives CDR1 LNHDA, CDR2 SQIVND (reference sequence). As DNA, the CDR3 is TGTGCCAGTAGTATCGGTGAGACCCTAAATCAGCCCCAGCATTTT. Translated, it gives CASSIGETLNQPQHF.

At least ten counts were recorded for this clone. The chain couples TRBV5-4 to TRBJ2-5; D not certain. The CDR3 is 13 amino acids. V shed 0 bases and J shed 2 bases, with 5 bases lying between them. Germline V gene data show CDR1 as SGHNT and CDR2 as YYREEE (reference sequence). The CDR3 region has the DNA TGTGCCAGCAGCTTGGCGGTTCAAGAGACCCAGTACTTC. Protein sequence: CASSLAVQETQYF.

CDR3 in DNA: TGCGCCAGCAGTGTAAGGCTAGACGGCGAGCAGTACTTC. This gives the protein CASSVRLDGEQYF. The chain recombines TRBV10-1 with TRBJ2-7; D is unclear. This CDR3 has 13 residues. The germline gives CDR1 WNHNN, CDR2 SYGVQD (reference sequence). Trimming shortened V by 4 bases and J by 6 bases, and 13 bases separated the two germline ends.

The chain carries TRBV7-9 and TRBJ1-2; no firm D call. V was cut by 1 base and J by 3 bases, with 15 bases left in between. The CDR3 runs to 16 residues. Germline V lookup: CDR1 SEHNR, CDR2 FQNEAQ (reference sequence). CDR3 sequence (DNA): TGTGCCAGCAGCTTAGATCGAGGTCCCCATGACTATGGCTACACCTTC. It encodes CASSLDRGPHDYGYTF.

This clone was seen a single time. V is TRBV29-1 and J is TRBJ1-2; D gene ambiguous. V was shortened by 6 bases and J by 4 bases, with 18 bases between the two germline ends. The CDR3 extends over 14 amino acids. Germline V gives CDR1 SQVTM, CDR2 ANQGSEA. CDR3 sequence reads: CSVPNIRRRYGYTF. DNA for the CDR3: TGCAGCGTACCCAACATCCGGCGGCGCTATGGCTACACCTTC.

This chain joins TRBV10-3 and TRBJ2-3; D unresolved. V lost 0 bases to trimming and J lost 3 bases, with 10 bases between them. This CDR3 is built from 15 residues. The germline CDR1 and CDR2 sequences are ENHRY and SYGVKD. The CDR3 region is CAISESPPTTDTQYF. The CDR3 DNA sequence: TGTGCCATCAGTGAGTCTCCCCCGACGACAGATACGCAGTATTTT.

This chain uses TRBV29-1 with TRBJ1-1, with D possibly matching TRBD1 (5 bases). Germline V gene lookup returns CDR1 SQVTM and CDR2 ANQGSEA. V lost 4 bases and J 0 bases, leaving 15 bases between the germline ends. CDR3 length: 15 amino acids. CDR3 region: CSVVGERGMNTEAFF. In DNA, the CDR3 is TGCAGCGTTGTTGGGGAAAGGGGAATGAACACTGAAGCTTTCTTT. Based on the CDR3 plus reference TRBV29-1 and TRBJ1-1, the full variable domain is SAVISQKPSRDICQRGTSLTIQCQVDSQVTMMFWYRQQPGQSLTLIATANQGSEATYESGFVIDKFPISRPNLTFSTLTVSNMSPEDSSIYLCSVVGERGMNTEAFFGQGTRLTVV.

The chain recombines TRBV27 with TRBJ2-2; no definite D call. This CDR3 comprises 15 residues. Germline CDR1 is MNHEY and CDR2 is SMNVEV (reference sequence). Trimming cost V 2 bases and J 0 bases, with 7 bases left between them. CDR3 sequence reads: CASSLRVSNTGELFF. DNA of the CDR3: TGTGCCAGCAGTTTAAGGGTGTCGAACACCGGGGAGCTGTTTTTT.

This clone came up a few times. CDR3 protein: CASSVTGFMDYGYTF. The CDR3 nucleotides read TGTGCCAGCAGCGTGACAGGGTTTATGGATTATGGCTACACCTTC. The V gene is TRBV2, the J gene TRBJ1-2; 7 bases agree with TRBD1. Germline CDR1 SNHLY, CDR2 FYNNEI. J was trimmed by 5 bases and V by 6 bases; bases with no gene match: 12. This CDR3 has 15 residues.

This clone was seen many times. V and J are TRBV19 and TRBJ2-2; possible D gene TRBD1, 6 bases. This CDR3 has 15 residues. CDR1 is LNHDA, CDR2 SQIVND, per germline (reference sequence). V was trimmed by 4 bases and J by 7 bases, leaving 16 bases between them. In nucleotides, the CDR3 is TGTGCCAGTAGTAAAGGGGGAATGGGCAGCGGGGAGCTGTTTTTT. It codes for CASSKGGMGSGELFF.

V is TRBV6-1 and J is TRBJ1-5; 7 bases line up with TRBD1. There are 14 residues in the CDR3. V shed 6 bases and J 2 bases; nucleotides not matched to a gene: 4. The germline V gene has CDR1 MNHNS and CDR2 SASEGT. The CDR3 nucleotides read TGTGCCAGCAGGACAGGGATGGGCAATCAGCCCCAGCATTTT. Its protein is CASRTGMGNQPQHF.

The rearrangement uses TRBV28 and TRBJ2-1; D is undetermined. This CDR3 has 16 amino acids. Germline V gives CDR1 MDHEN, CDR2 SYDVKM. V was cut by 3 bases and J by 0 bases, with 12 bases left in between. The CDR3: CASSLGLGYSYNEQFF. The CDR3 DNA sequence: TGTGCCAGCAGTTTGGGCCTTGGATACTCCTACAATGAGCAGTTCTTC.

The genes are TRBV23-1 and TRBJ2-7, with D perhaps TRBD2 (6 bases). TRBV23-1 is assigned to the ORF class and has an uncertain function. Trimming took off 4 bases at V and 6 bases at J, with 19 bases between the two ends. The CDR3 has 15 residues. The CDR3 nucleotides are TGCGCCAGCAGTCTAGGGCGGGACGGCGCTTTCGAGCAGTACTTC. It translates to CASSLGRDGAFEQYF.

This clone was seen a single time. The rearrangement joins TRBV6-6 to TRBJ2-2, with 8 bases fitting TRBD1. J lost 3 bases, V lost 6 bases, and 6 bases had no gene match. CDR1 and CDR2 from the germline V gene are MNHNY and SVGAGI (reference sequence). The CDR3 loop spans 15 amino acids. CDR3 nucleotides: TGTGCCAGCAGACCCCCGGGACAGGACACCGGGGAGCTGTTTTTT. Protein: CASRPPGQDTGELFF.

The chain recombines TRBV28 with TRBJ1-2; D not certain. Germline V gene lookup returns CDR1 MDHEN and CDR2 SYDVKM. The CDR3 spans 15 residues. Trimming removed 1 base at V and 5 bases at J, with 14 bases between. The CDR3 loop is CASSLSGLAEYGYTF. CDR3 sequence (DNA): TGTGCCAGCAGTTTATCGGGTTTGGCAGAGTATGGCTACACCTTC.

This clone was seen ten or more times. In DNA, the CDR3 is TGCGCCAGCAGCTTGGTGGGCTTTGGCTCTGGAAACACCATATATTTT. It specifies CASSLVGFGSGNTIYF. V gene TRBV5-1 combines with J gene TRBJ1-3, with D uncertain. The CDR3 consists of 16 residues. The germline V gene has CDR1 SGHRS and CDR2 YFSETQ. V was cut by 0 bases and J by 0 bases, with 10 bases left in between.